Below are 7 T cell receptor beta chains sequenced from a single sample in a study of T cells in Graves' hyperthyroidism and ophthalmopathy (dated by TCRdb to the late 2010s). Library preparation was by multiplex PCR. Sequencing relied on an Illumina HiSeq 2000. The TCR beta CDR3 regions were amplified from RNA transcripts. The TCR CDR3 was subjected to a first round of RT-PCR using the HTBI primer set and the Qiagen OneStep RT-PCR kit. TCRdb reworked the public reads: Q25 trimming with fastp, MiXCR clone assembly, productive beta chains retained. Each entry merges the rows of one CDR3 protein and shows their most common DNA and genes. A total of roughly 510,000 distinct CDR3 sequences appear in this sample, over 35% of them only once. About two fifths of the sample is taken by the ten largest. The sample was peripheral blood or thyroid tissue (not recorded which). The receptors were gathered from an adult woman with Graves' disease, either hyperthyroidism or ophthalmopathy (not recorded which).

The gene calls are TRBV29-1 and TRBJ1-3; D is unresolved. Trimming left V 0 bases short and J 2 bases short, with 11 bases between. Germline V lookup: CDR1 SQVTM, CDR2 ANQGSEA. This CDR3 comprises 15 residues. The DNA of the CDR3 is TGCAGCGTTGAAGATCTGGGTTTCACTGGAAACACCATATATTTT. Translation: CSVEDLGFTGNTIYF.

J is TRBJ1-2 and V is TRBV6-5, with a weak D call TRBD1 (5 bases). The V and J ends lost 3 bases and 7 bases respectively, with 18 bases between them. Germline values: CDR1 MNHEY, CDR2 SVGAGI. The CDR3 loop spans 15 amino acids. CDR3 bases: TGTGCCAGCAGTTATCGGGGCGCAGGGACGTTTGGCTACACCTTC. This sequence encodes CASSYRGAGTFGYTF.

The rearrangement uses TRBV7-8 and TRBJ1-1; 7 nucleotides match TRBD1. CDR3 size: 15 residues. From germline, CDR1 is SGHVS and CDR2 FQNEAQ. The V gene end was trimmed by 5 bases and the J gene end by 11 bases; junction bases not matched to a gene: 17. The CDR3 DNA is TGTGCCAGCAGCCCCCGGACAGGCGACCGGGTGGATGCTTTCTTT. Protein product: CASSPRTGDRVDAFF.

The chain combines TRBV7-2 with TRBJ1-3; D remains unclear. V was clipped by 1 base and J by 9 bases, with 19 bases between them. The germline V gene encodes CDR1 SGHTA and CDR2 FQGNSA. This CDR3 is 16 amino acids long. The CDR3 DNA follows: TGTGCCAGCAGCTTAGAGGCGGATGGTCGGAGCGCCACCATATATTTT. As protein: CASSLEADGRSATIYF.

This clonotype was seen more than once but under ten times. The rearrangement links TRBV6-1 to TRBJ1-5; TRBD1 might be the D (5 bases). Germline CDR1 and CDR2: MNHNS and SASEGT. The CDR3 has 15 amino acids. V lost 8 bases to trimming and J lost 3 bases, with 17 bases between them. The CDR3 reads CASRGSSTLNQPQHF. DNA for the CDR3: TGTGCCAGCCGGGGCAGCTCAACCCTCAATCAGCCCCAGCATTTT.

The V gene is TRBV29-1, the J gene TRBJ2-7, with D perhaps TRBD1 (6 bases). Trimming cost V 5 bases and J 3 bases, with 17 bases left between them. The CDR3 covers 14 residues. Germline V gives CDR1 SQVTM, CDR2 ANQGSEA. In DNA, the CDR3 is TGCAGCGTTCTCGCCCGGGACAAGTACTACGAGCAGTACTTC. Protein: CSVLARDKYYEQYF.

V usage is TRBV12-3 or TRBV12-4 and J usage is TRBJ2-7; D possibly matches TRBD1 or TRBD2 (5 bases each). The CDR3 is made up of 15 amino acids. Trimming removed 7 bases at V and 5 bases at J, with 21 bases between. CDR3 nucleotides: TGTGCCAGCACCACAACATGGGGGTCAGGGAACGAGCAGTACTTC. Protein product: CASTTTWGSGNEQYF.